The 24 T cell receptor beta chains below all came from one sample that was sequenced in a study of blood T cell repertoires in COVID-19. Data came from immunoSEQ multiplex PCR; TCRdb stores just in-frame clones and leaves some out. The sample lists 210,000 or so clones; around 86% were seen once. Source material: PBMCs or T cells enriched from blood (not recorded which). These receptors were collected from a woman aged 50 to 60 with acute COVID-19.

The chain has TRBV6-5 and TRBJ2-2; 10 positions match TRBD2. The CDR3 length is 16 residues. The ends lost 0 bases at V and 4 bases at J; junction bases unmatched: 2. CDR1 and CDR2 (germline): MNHEY, SVGAGI. The CDR3 nucleotides read TGTGCCAGCAGTTACTCACAGCGGGGGGGCACCGGGGAGCTGTTTTTT. Protein: CASSYSQRGGTGELFF.

This rearrangement joins TRBV18 to TRBJ1-5; D perhaps matches TRBD1 (6 bases). With 3 bases removed from V and 3 bases from J, the gap between germline ends came to 18 bases. The CDR3 spans 17 residues. Germline CDR1 reads KGHSH; CDR2 reads LQKENI. The CDR3 loop is CASSPYARDTNNQPQHF. The CDR3 nucleotides read TGTGCCAGCTCACCGTACGCCCGGGACACGAACAATCAGCCCCAGCATTTT. Complete variable domain (other parts from reference TRBV18 and TRBJ1-5): NAGVMQNPRHLVRRRGQEARLRCSPMKGHSHVYWYRQLPEEGLKFMVYLQKENIIDESGMPKERFSAEFPKEGPSILRIQQVVRGDSAAYFCASSPYARDTNNQPQHFGDGTRLSIL.

The chain links TRBV7-2 to TRBJ2-7, with 8 bases that match TRBD2. Trimming took 1 base from V and 3 from J; bases not matched to a gene: 8. In germline, CDR1 is SGHTA, CDR2 FQGNSA. This CDR3 has 16 residues. The CDR3, as DNA: TGTGCCAGCAGCTTAGGTGGTAGCGGGGCATTCTACGAGCAGTACTTC. Amino acid sequence: CASSLGGSGAFYEQYF.

The table lists this clone with a few counts. This rearrangement joins TRBV19 to TRBJ1-5; 8 nucleotides agree with TRBD1. The CDR3 extends over 15 amino acids. J was trimmed by 4 bases and V by 6 bases; bases with no gene match: 8. CDR1 and CDR2 (germline): LNHDA, SQIVND (reference sequence). CDR3 sequence (DNA): TGTGCCAGTAGCCCCCCAGGGGGCAGGAATCAGCCCCAGCATTTT. Encoded protein: CASSPPGGRNQPQHF. Full variable domain (outside the CDR3, taken from reference TRBV19 and TRBJ1-5): DGGITQSPKYLFRKEGQNVTLSCEQNLNHDAMYWYRQDPGQGLRLIYYSQIVNDFQKGDIAEGYSVSREKKESFPLTVTSAQKNPTAFYLCASSPPGGRNQPQHFGDGTRLSIL.

The chain carries TRBV28 and TRBJ1-6; TRBD1 agrees at 8 bases. With V trimmed by 6 bases and J by 5 bases, 9 bases remained unmatched. Per germline, CDR1 MDHEN and CDR2 SYDVKM. The CDR3 extends over 16 amino acids. CDR3 loop: CASREEGQGNNSPLHF. CDR3 coding DNA: TGTGCCAGCAGGGAAGAAGGACAGGGAAATAATTCACCCCTCCACTTT.

This clone was seen just once. V usage is TRBV5-1 and J usage is TRBJ1-1; D might be TRBD1 (6 bases). The CDR3 length is 13 residues. V was pared by 2 bases and J by 5 bases, with 10 bases between. Germline assignment: CDR1 SGHRS and CDR2 YFSETQ. The CDR3 region is CASSFGGQTEAFF. CDR3 nucleotide sequence: TGCGCCAGCAGCTTCGGGGGGCAAACTGAAGCTTTCTTT.

The chain joins TRBV7-9 to TRBJ1-1; D remains ambiguous. V dropped 1 base and J dropped 1 base, with 10 bases sitting between them. From germline, CDR1 is SEHNR and CDR2 FQNEAQ (reference sequence). The CDR3 runs 15 residues. The chain's CDR3 is CASSLGAGTNTEAFF. The CDR3 bases are TGTGCCAGCAGCTTAGGCGCGGGAACGAACACTGAAGCTTTCTTT.

The chain carries TRBV5-6 and TRBJ1-2; 7 nucleotides match TRBD1. In germline, CDR1 is SGHDT, CDR2 YYEEEE. With 5 bases clipped from V and 7 bases from J, the junction kept 8 bases outside the gene matches. The CDR3 has 13 residues. CDR3 bases: TGTGCCAGCAGTTCAACCGGGACAGTTGGCTACACCTTC. Protein sequence: CASSSTGTVGYTF.

The rearrangement joins TRBV4-1 to TRBJ1-2; D might be TRBD1 (6 bases). V shed 5 bases and J shed 6 bases, with 22 bases lying between them. The CDR3 contains 16 residues. Germline V lookup: CDR1 MGHRA, CDR2 YSYEKL. CDR3 region: CASSSASQGWVDGYTF. The DNA for the CDR3 is TGCGCCAGCAGCTCCGCATCACAGGGTTGGGTTGATGGCTACACCTTC.

This rearrangement joins TRBV6-5 to TRBJ2-7, with unresolved D. V shed 2 bases and J shed 7 bases, with 9 bases lying between them. Germline V gives CDR1 MNHEY, CDR2 SVGAGI. The CDR3 loop spans 12 amino acids. The CDR3 protein is CASSYPPGEQYF. The CDR3 DNA is TGTGCCAGCAGTTACCCCCCCGGGGAGCAGTACTTC.

This clone was observed a few times. V gene TRBV10-3 combines with J gene TRBJ1-5; 9 nucleotides match TRBD1. V was pared by 8 bases and J by 5 bases, with 4 bases of the junction left unmatched. This CDR3 comprises 13 residues. CDR1 ENHRY and CDR2 SYGVKD come from the germline V gene. The CDR3 protein is CAISGQGDQPQHF. The CDR3 region has the DNA TGTGCCATCTCGGGACAGGGAGATCAGCCCCAGCATTTT.

The chain recombines TRBV2 with TRBJ1-4; 8 bases agree with TRBD1. The CDR3 sequence is 14 residues long. J was trimmed by 3 bases and V by 7 bases; bases with no gene match: 4. Germline CDR1 is SNHLY and CDR2 is FYNNEI. In DNA, the CDR3 is TGTGCCAGCACAGGGGGCGCGTCTAATGAAAAACTGTTTTTT. This sequence encodes CASTGGASNEKLFF.

The V call is TRBV19, the J call TRBJ1-3; D unresolved. Germline CDR1 LNHDA, CDR2 SQIVND (reference sequence). This CDR3 is built from 16 residues. Trimming cost V 7 bases and J 0 bases, with 16 bases left between them. In nucleotides, the CDR3 is TGTGCCAGTAACGACGACACAGAGCCCTCTGGAAACACCATATATTTT. This codes for CASNDDTEPSGNTIYF.

CDR3 region: CAWRGSMRTETQYF. For the CDR3, the DNA is TGTGCCTGGAGGGGGAGCATGCGGACCGAGACCCAGTACTTC. The chain joins TRBV30 to TRBJ2-5; the D gene is possibly TRBD2 (5 bases). The CDR3 is 14 residues long. Germline V gene sequence: CDR1 GTSNPN, CDR2 SVGIG (reference sequence). V was trimmed by 3 bases and J by 5 bases, leaving 16 bases between them. The whole variable domain, remainder taken from reference TRBV30 and TRBJ2-5, is SQTIHQWPATLVQPVGSPLSLECTVEGTSNPNLYWYRQAAGRGLQLLFYSVGIGQISSEVPQNLSASRPQDRQFILSSKKLLLSDSGFYLCAWRGSMRTETQYFGPGTRLLVL.

The chain combines TRBV11-3 with TRBJ2-3, with 10 bases aligning to TRBD2. The CDR3 is made up of 16 amino acids. Trimming at V came to 5 bases and at J to 2 bases, leaving 7 bases not matched to a gene. From germline, CDR1 is SGHNT and CDR2 YENEEA. CDR3 bases: TGTGCCAGCAGCAGATTAGCGGGGGGAGTCACAGATACGCAGTATTTT. It specifies CASSRLAGGVTDTQYF.

The V gene is TRBV28, the J gene TRBJ1-2; the D gene is possibly TRBD1 (5 bases). The germline V gene has CDR1 MDHEN and CDR2 SYDVKM. The ends were cut back, 3 bases at V and 0 bases at J, with 8 bases in the middle. This CDR3 is 14 amino acids long. In DNA, the CDR3 is TGTGCCAGCAGTTTCGACAGTCCTAACTATGGCTACACCTTC. It codes for CASSFDSPNYGYTF.

V gene TRBV6-1 combines with J gene TRBJ1-1; no clear D gene. Per the germline V gene, CDR1 is MNHNS and CDR2 is SASEGT. The CDR3 sequence is 15 residues long. The germline V and J ends were trimmed by 0 bases and 10 bases, with 18 bases remaining between them. The CDR3 spells CASSEAEDGGFGAFF. DNA for the CDR3: TGTGCCAGCAGTGAAGCGGAGGACGGCGGATTTGGAGCTTTCTTT.

Concerning this clone: The sample carries other DNA sequences with the same CDR3. This chain joins TRBV6-5 and TRBJ1-6; a weak D match, TRBD1 (6 bases). The germline gives CDR1 MNHEY, CDR2 SVGAGI. Trimming pared 0 bases from V and 10 bases from J, leaving 13 bases between. This CDR3 has 15 residues. CDR3 in amino acids: CASSYSSRGGSPLHF. The CDR3 region has the DNA TGTGCCAGCAGTTACTCATCAAGAGGGGGATCACCCCTCCACTTT.

The V gene is TRBV3-1 (or the pseudogene TRBV3-2), the J gene TRBJ1-6; 11 nucleotides align to TRBD1. The junction had 4 bases not matched to a gene; V was cut back by 1 base and J by 2 bases. CDR1 is LGHDT, CDR2 YNNKEL, per germline (reference sequence). This CDR3 has 18 residues. In nucleotides, the CDR3 is TGTGCCAGCAGCCAAGGGACAGGGGGCATAACCTATAATTCACCCCTCCACTTT. Translating gives CASSQGTGGITYNSPLHF.

The V gene is TRBV28, the J gene TRBJ1-1; unclear D gene. Per germline, CDR1 MDHEN and CDR2 SYDVKM. Between the trimmed V and J ends, which lost 7 bases and 0 bases, there was a span of 12 bases. This CDR3 contains 14 residues. The CDR3 protein is CASIVGGMNTEAFF. CDR3 coding DNA: TGTGCCAGCATCGTTGGAGGGATGAACACTGAAGCTTTCTTT. Full variable domain (missing parts from reference TRBV28 and TRBJ1-1): DVKVTQSSRYLVKRTGEKVFLECVQDMDHENMFWYRQDPGLGLRLIYFSYDVKMKEKGDIPEGYSVSREKKERFSLILESASTNQTSMYLCASIVGGMNTEAFFGQGTRLTVV.

The rearrangement joins TRBV6-5 to TRBJ1-5; 8 bases are shared with TRBD1. Germline V lookup: CDR1 MNHEY, CDR2 SVGAGI. V lost 6 bases and J lost 7; bases outside the gene matches: 11. This CDR3 has 15 residues. The CDR3 region has the DNA TGTGCCAGCAGCCGACAGGACAGGGACGGCCAGCCCCAGCATTTT. Encoded protein: CASSRQDRDGQPQHF.

The V gene is TRBV27, the J gene TRBJ1-1, with a tentative D call TRBD1 (5 bases). The CDR3 length is 15 residues. Germline V gives CDR1 MNHEY, CDR2 SMNVEV (reference sequence). V lost 6 bases, J lost 6 bases, and 20 bases lay in between. CDR3 sequence: CASRGGGSERAEAFF. For the CDR3, the DNA is TGTGCCAGCAGGGGGGGAGGTAGCGAGAGGGCTGAAGCTTTCTTT.

The genes are TRBV6-2 or TRBV6-3 and TRBJ2-5; D unclear. The germline V gene encodes CDR1 MNHEY and CDR2 SVGEGT. CDR3 length equals 12 residues. The V end lost 5 bases, the J end lost 0 bases, and 4 bases lay between the germline ends. CDR3 in amino acids: CASSTYQETQYF. The CDR3, as DNA: TGTGCCAGCAGTACTTACCAAGAGACCCAGTACTTC.

The chain is built from TRBV28 and TRBJ2-3; TRBD1 aligns across 10 bases. The V segment lost 8 bases and the J segment 5 bases; nucleotides outside the gene matches: 10. The CDR3 is made up of 15 amino acids. Germline V CDR1 and CDR2: MDHEN, SYDVKM. Here the CDR3 DNA reads TGTGCCAGCGACCCGAGGACAGGGGGTGTAGATACGCAGTATTTT. Translated: CASDPRTGGVDTQYF.